The clone carrying this T cell receptor (beta chain) was seen only once. The antigen is not known. Method: immunoSEQ multiplex PCR; TCRdb's copy keeps in-frame clones and lacks some. The data show tens of thousands of clones, 75% to 90% seen once. This entry is derived from a study of OX40 agonist ivuxolimab in advanced cancers. The study's findings and limits: Determination of antigen specificity was not performed for the expanded peripheral T cells.

It was autoimmune disease history or systemic immunosuppression that excluded patients. Patients had blood sampled at baseline and again on cycle 4 day 1 and cycle 7 day 1. The receptor's source is an adult with an advanced solid tumor such as melanoma, head and neck, liver or kidney cancer. The source material was CD4+ or CD8+ T cells sorted from blood, sampled in a trial of the OX40 agonist ivuxolimab.

CDR3 in amino acids: CASSVPSYGCGEKLFF. CDR3 DNA sequence: TGCGCCAGCAGCGTTCCTTCTTATGGTTGTGGGGAAAAACTGTTTTTT. This sequence joins TRBV23-1 and TRBJ1-4; D gene ambiguous. TRBV23-1 is identified as an open reading frame with a role that is uncertain. CDR3 length: 16 residues. Deletions cut 6 bases from V and 8 bases from J, with 22 bases between.